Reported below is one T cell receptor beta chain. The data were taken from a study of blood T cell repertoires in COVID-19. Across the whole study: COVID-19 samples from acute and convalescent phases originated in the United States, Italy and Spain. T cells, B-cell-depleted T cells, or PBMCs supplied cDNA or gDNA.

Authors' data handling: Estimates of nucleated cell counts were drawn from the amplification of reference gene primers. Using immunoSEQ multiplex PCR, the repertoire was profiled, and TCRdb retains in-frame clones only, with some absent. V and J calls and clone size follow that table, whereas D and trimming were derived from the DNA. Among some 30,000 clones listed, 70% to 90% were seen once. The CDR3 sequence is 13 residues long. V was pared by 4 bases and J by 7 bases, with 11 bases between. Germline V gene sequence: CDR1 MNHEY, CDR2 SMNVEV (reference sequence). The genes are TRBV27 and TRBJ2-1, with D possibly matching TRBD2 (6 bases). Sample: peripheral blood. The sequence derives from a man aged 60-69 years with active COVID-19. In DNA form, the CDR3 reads TGTGCCAGCAGTTCGGGAGAAAGGAATGAGCAGTTCTTC. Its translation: CASSSGERNEQFF.